One and the same sample provided the 15 T cell receptor beta chains below, sequenced in a study of CD8+ T cells in alopecia areata. Extracted RNA was reverse transcribed into cDNA, the sequencing template. Libraries were prepared by immunoSEQ multiplex PCR; TCRdb keeps only in-frame clonotypes and omits some of them. The table shows around 29,000 clones, with more than 55% occurring only once. Specimen: NKG2D-high CD8+ T cells sorted from blood. All receptors derive from a human donor with alopecia areata.

The rearrangement joins TRBV5-6 to TRBJ2-1; no reliable D call. Looked up from germline, CDR1 is SGHDT and CDR2 is YYEEEE. There are 12 residues in the CDR3. The V end lost 5 bases, the J end lost 3 bases, and 6 bases lay between the germline ends. The CDR3 sequence is CASSGLYNEQFF. DNA for the CDR3: TGTGCCAGCAGTGGCCTCTACAATGAGCAGTTCTTC.

This chain joins TRBV25-1 and TRBJ1-6; no firm D call. V lost 3 bases and J lost 13, with 13 bases in between. Per germline, CDR1 MGHDK and CDR2 SYGVNS. The length of the CDR3 is 13 residues. The CDR3 sequence: CASSDYGETPLHF. Written as DNA, the CDR3 is TGTGCCAGCAGTGATTACGGCGAAACTCCCCTCCACTTT. Looking up the rest from reference TRBV25-1 and TRBJ1-6 gives the full variable domain: EADIYQTPRYLVIGTGKKITLECSQTMGHDKMYWYQQDPGMELHLIHYSYGVNSTEKGDLSSESTVSRIRTEHFPLTLESARPSHTSQYLCASSDYGETPLHFGNGTRLTVT.

This clone was counted a few times. The chain combines TRBV21-1 with TRBJ2-1; the table's D call of TRBD2 was not tested on the DNA. TRBV21-1 is labeled a pseudogene. The CDR3 spans 16 residues. The chain's CDR3 is CASSKQTRDSYNEQFF. As DNA, the CDR3 is TGTGCCAGCAGCAAGCAGACCCGGGACTCCTACAATGAGCAGTTCTTC.

This clone was observed a single time. The chain recombines TRBV7-6 with TRBJ1-2, with D perhaps matching TRBD1 (6 bases). Germline CDR1 is SGHVS and CDR2 is FNYEAQ. This CDR3 has 16 amino acids. The V end was cut by 4 bases, the J end by 3 bases, with 18 bases between. The DNA for the CDR3 is TGTGCCAGCAGCTCCGTAGCAGGGGTTCCCGACTATGGCTACACCTTC. Translation: CASSSVAGVPDYGYTF.

This chain connects TRBV4-1 to TRBJ1-1; D gene uncertain. With 0 bases removed from V and 5 bases from J, the gap between germline ends came to 13 bases. Germline values: CDR1 MGHRA, CDR2 YSYEKL. CDR3 size: 15 residues. The CDR3 protein is CASSQERLWNTEAFF. The CDR3 DNA is TGCGCCAGCAGCCAAGAAAGGTTGTGGAATACTGAAGCTTTCTTT.

The chain is built from TRBV18 and TRBJ2-5; no reliable D call. Trimming removed 0 bases from V and 5 bases from J, with 4 bases in between. The germline V gene encodes CDR1 KGHSH and CDR2 LQKENI. The CDR3 contains 12 residues. CDR3 coding DNA: TGTGCCAGCTCACCACCGCTGGAGACCCAGTACTTC. It codes for CASSPPLETQYF.

V gene TRBV2 combines with J gene TRBJ2-7; 8 positions match TRBD2. V was clipped by 8 bases and J by 4 bases; unmatched bases: 10. CDR1 and CDR2 from the germline V gene are SNHLY and FYNNEI. The length of the CDR3 is 14 residues. In DNA, the CDR3 is TGTGCCAGCCACAGTAGCGGGAATTGGTACGAGCAGTACTTC. The encoded protein is CASHSSGNWYEQYF. Combining the CDR3 with reference TRBV2 and TRBJ2-7 gives the whole variable domain EPEVTQTPSHQVTQMGQEVILRCVPISNHLYFYWYRQILGQKVEFLVSFYNNEISEKSEIFDDQFSVERPDGSNFTLKIRSTKLEDSAMYFCASHSSGNWYEQYFGPGTRLTVT.

This clone turned up a few times. The chain combines TRBV12-2 with TRBJ2-4; the DNA was not used to check the table's D call, TRBD1. TRBV12-2 is a known pseudogene. The length of the CDR3 is 16 residues. The CDR3 DNA sequence: TGTGCAAGTCGCTTGCCCTTACAGGGGGTCCAAAACATTCAGTACTTC. As protein: CASRLPLQGVQNIQYF.

This chain uses TRBV4-1 with TRBJ2-5; 13 bases align to TRBD2. Germline V gene data show CDR1 as MGHRA and CDR2 as YSYEKL. V lost 5 bases and J lost 2; bases outside the gene matches: 5. The CDR3 totals 16 residues. CDR3 loop: CASSYPGLAGQETQYF. The CDR3 DNA follows: TGCGCCAGCAGCTACCCGGGACTAGCGGGACAAGAGACCCAGTACTTC.

The chain recombines TRBV29-1 with TRBJ2-5; the match to TRBD2 covers 12 bases. The junction had 14 bases not matched to a gene; V was cut back by 1 base and J by 2 bases. The CDR3 has 19 residues. CDR1 is SQVTM, CDR2 ANQGSEA, per germline. The CDR3 reads CSVEVVLFGTSGPQETQYF. The CDR3 DNA reads TGCAGCGTTGAAGTCGTGCTTTTTGGGACTAGCGGGCCACAAGAGACCCAGTACTTC.

This clone was seen a handful of times. V usage is TRBV11-2 and J usage is TRBJ1-1; D is undetermined. CDR3 length: 13 residues. Trimming took 5 bases from V and 7 from J, leaving 14 bases between them. Germline CDR1 SGHAT, CDR2 FQNNGV. The CDR3 nucleotides read TGTGCCAGCAGCCTGGGCTTTCTAGGTGAAGCTTTCTTT. Translated: CASSLGFLGEAFF.

The V and J genes are TRBV27 and TRBJ2-7; D unclear. The CDR3 has 15 amino acids. V lost 3 bases to trimming and J lost 3 bases, with 15 bases between them. Germline V CDR1 and CDR2: MNHEY, SMNVEV (reference sequence). The CDR3 region has the DNA TGTGCCAGCAGTTTGTCTAGGACCTTAGGCTACGAGCAGTACTTC. Translation: CASSLSRTLGYEQYF.

The rearrangement links TRBV7-3 to TRBJ2-1, with TRBD1 matching over 8 bases. The CDR3 loop spans 16 amino acids. CDR1 SGHTA and CDR2 FQGTGA come from the germline V gene. V dropped 1 base and J dropped 4; count of bases not matched to a gene: 6. The CDR3, as DNA: TGTGCCAGCAGCTTAATGGGAGGACAGGGTTACAATGAGCAGTTCTTC. Translation: CASSLMGGQGYNEQFF. The variable domain in full, with the rest retrieved from reference TRBV7-3 and TRBJ2-1, is GAGVSQTPSNKVTEKGKYVELRCDPISGHTALYWYRQSLGQGPEFLIYFQGTGAADDSGLPNDRFFAVRPEGSVSTLKIQRTERGDSAVYLCASSLMGGQGYNEQFFGPGTRLTVL.

This chain connects TRBV7-8 to TRBJ2-3; D unresolved. This CDR3 is 12 amino acids long. The germline gives CDR1 SGHVS, CDR2 FQNEAQ. V lost 5 bases, J lost 0 bases, and 3 bases lay in between. CDR3 residues: CASSLSTDTQYF. The CDR3 DNA reads TGTGCCAGCAGCCTAAGCACAGATACGCAGTATTTT.

The V call is TRBV2, the J call TRBJ1-1, with D unclear. Germline V gives CDR1 SNHLY, CDR2 FYNNEI. The CDR3 is 14 amino acids. V dropped 3 bases and J dropped 5 bases, with 13 bases sitting between them. The CDR3 region has the DNA TGTGCCAGCAGTGAGTCCACGATGGGGACTGAAGCTTTCTTT. Its protein is CASSESTMGTEAFF.